The next 5 T cell receptor beta chains were all read from a single sample in a study of Ad26.COV2.S vaccination and SARS-CoV-2 variants. Treatment denoted: around 19 received Ad26.COV2.S at low or high dose, single or two shots; roughly 5 received placebo; per-sample allocation not given. Day 63 after the first injection of vaccine or placebo was the sampling time. TCRdb's copy holds only in-frame clones and misses some; the assay was immunoSEQ multiplex PCR. Among 250,000 or so clones listed, around nine tenths were seen once. This specimen was peripheral blood, taken in a trial of Ad26.COV2.S vaccine versus placebo. The receptors shown here come from a person aged 18-65 years who received the Ad26.COV2.S COVID-19 vaccine or a placebo.

The V call is TRBV6-5, the J call TRBJ1-4; D unresolved. Germline CDR1 and CDR2: MNHEY and SVGAGI. The CDR3 consists of 13 residues. Trimming removed 2 bases at V and 4 bases at J, with 5 bases between. The DNA for the CDR3 is TGTGCCAGCAGTTACGCCAGTAATGAAAAACTGTTTTTT. Translating gives CASSYASNEKLFF.

The chain is built from TRBV4-1 and TRBJ2-1; D not resolved. Per germline, CDR1 MGHRA and CDR2 YSYEKL. Trimming stripped 2 bases from V and 8 bases from J, with 10 bases between. The CDR3 extends over 13 amino acids. This CDR3 reads CASSQSSGYEQFF. As DNA, the CDR3 is TGCGCCAGCAGCCAATCTTCGGGCTATGAGCAGTTCTTC.

The chain joins TRBV9 to TRBJ2-7; D is uncertain. The germline CDR1 and CDR2 sequences are SGDLS and YYNGEE. This CDR3 region has 13 residues. Trimming took 2 bases from V and 1 from J, leaving 7 bases between them. The DNA of the CDR3 is TGTGCCAGCAGCGTGGTTCCGTCCTACGAGCAGTACTTC. Its translation: CASSVVPSYEQYF.

This clone was counted only a few times. The CDR3 nucleotides are TGTGCCAGCAGCCAAGGACAGGCCTCGCAAACTACCATATATTTT. Protein: CASSQGQASQTTIYF. This chain links TRBV7-2 with TRBJ1-3; TRBD1 matches 7 bases. This CDR3 spans 15 amino acids. Germline V lookup: CDR1 SGHTA, CDR2 FQGNSA. The V segment lost 5 bases and the J segment 10 bases; nucleotides outside the gene matches: 14. Together with reference TRBV7-2 and TRBJ1-3, the CDR3 gives the full variable domain: GAGVSQSPSNKVTEKGKDVELRCDPISGHTALYWYRQSLGQGLEFLIYFQGNSAPDKSGLPSDRFSAERTGGSVSTLTIQRTQQEDSAVYLCASSQGQASQTTIYFGEGSWLTVV.

This clone showed up just once. The rearrangement links TRBV12-3 or TRBV12-4 to TRBJ1-1; D possibly corresponds to TRBD1 (5 bases). The CDR3 loop spans 13 amino acids. V lost 0 bases and J 4 bases, leaving 6 bases between the germline ends. CDR3 sequence reads: CASSLAGATEAFF. The CDR3 DNA reads TGTGCCAGCAGTTTAGCAGGGGCCACTGAAGCTTTCTTT.